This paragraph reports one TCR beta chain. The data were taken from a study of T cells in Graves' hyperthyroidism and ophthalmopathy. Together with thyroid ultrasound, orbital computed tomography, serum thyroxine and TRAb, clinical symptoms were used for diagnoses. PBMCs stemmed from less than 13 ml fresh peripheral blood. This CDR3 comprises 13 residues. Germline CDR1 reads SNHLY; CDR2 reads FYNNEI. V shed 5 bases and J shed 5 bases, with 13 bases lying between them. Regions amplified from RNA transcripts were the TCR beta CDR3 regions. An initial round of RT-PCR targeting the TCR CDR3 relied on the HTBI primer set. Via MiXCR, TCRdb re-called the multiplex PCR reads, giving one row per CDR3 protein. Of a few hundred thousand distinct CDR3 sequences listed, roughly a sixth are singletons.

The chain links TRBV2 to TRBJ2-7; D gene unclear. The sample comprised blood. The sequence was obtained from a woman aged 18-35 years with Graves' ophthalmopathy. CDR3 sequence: CASSLDPWDEQYF. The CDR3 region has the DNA TGTGCCAGCAGTTTGGATCCATGGGACGAGCAGTACTTC.